The text below deals with one T cell receptor beta chain. The antigen is unknown. This entry belongs to a study of shared clonotypes between healthy human individuals. Broader study findings: The sharing of roughly 5% of naive CD4 clonotypes was seen across a handful of donors.

Genomic DNA belonging to each subset was distributed in equal measure over several immunoSEQ plates. The sorted-subset replicate PCRs were given about 200 ng DNA, which is tens of thousands of T cell genomes. Generated by immunoSEQ multiplex PCR, the TCRdb table keeps only in-frame clones and is missing some. The sample consists of about 2 million clones, around 95% of them appearing once. Germline lookup yields CDR1 KGHSH and CDR2 LQKENI. After removal of 3 bases from V and 7 bases from J, the junction contained 10 bases not matched to a gene. CDR3 length: 17 amino acids. The sequencing sample was made of naive CD4+ T cells sorted from blood. The subset denotes: CD45RA+ positively selected. This TCR derives from a man between 18 and 35 years old in good health. This sequence joins TRBV18 and TRBJ1-6; 9 nucleotides agree with TRBD1. For the CDR3, the DNA is TGTGCCAGCTCACCGGAGTCCCGGGACAGGGTAAATTCACCCCTCCACTTT. Translated, it gives CASSPESRDRVNSPLHF.